This T cell receptor beta chain emerged from a study of cytomegalovirus exposure and HLA in healthy donors. PCR employed 60 Vbeta and 13 Jbeta primers. Sequenced by immunoSEQ multiplex PCR; TCRdb stores in-frame clones only, minus some. This table holds about 160,000 clones, about three quarters found once. The CDR3 spans 15 residues. V lost 5 bases to trimming and J lost 5 bases, with 21 bases between them. Looked up from germline, CDR1 is GTSNPN and CDR2 is SVGIG (reference sequence). This sequence was found in a female donor in good health and CMV-seronegative. The sequenced material came from PBMCs. The chain recombines TRBV30 with TRBJ2-5; tentatively, D is TRBD2 (5 bases). The DNA for the CDR3 is TGTGCCTGGGACTTCGGGAACTTTGAAGGGGAGACCCAGTACTTC. As protein: CAWDFGNFEGETQYF.